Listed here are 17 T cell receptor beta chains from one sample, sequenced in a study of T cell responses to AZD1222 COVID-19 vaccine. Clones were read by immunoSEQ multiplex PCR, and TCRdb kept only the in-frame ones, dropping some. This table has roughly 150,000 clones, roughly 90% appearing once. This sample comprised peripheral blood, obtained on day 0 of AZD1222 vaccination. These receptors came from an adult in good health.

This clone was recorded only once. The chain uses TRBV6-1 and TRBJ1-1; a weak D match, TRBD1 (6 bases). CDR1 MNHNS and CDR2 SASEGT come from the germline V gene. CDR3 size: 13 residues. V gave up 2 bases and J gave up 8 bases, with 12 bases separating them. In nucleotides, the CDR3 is TGTGCCAGCAGTGAACCCGGGGGGCCAGAAGCTTTCTTT. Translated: CASSEPGGPEAFF.

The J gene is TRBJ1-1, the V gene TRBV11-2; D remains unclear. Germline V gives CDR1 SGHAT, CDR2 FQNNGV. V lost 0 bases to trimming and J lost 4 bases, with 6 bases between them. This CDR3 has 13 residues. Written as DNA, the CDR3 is TGTGCCAGCAGCTTAGATTGGGCCACTGAAGCTTTCTTT. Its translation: CASSLDWATEAFF. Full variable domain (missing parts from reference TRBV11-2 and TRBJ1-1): EAGVAQSPRYKIIEKRQSVAFWCNPISGHATLYWYQQILGQGPKLLIQFQNNGVVDDSQLPKDRFSAERLKGVDSTLKIQPAKLEDSAVYLCASSLDWATEAFFGQGTRLTVV.

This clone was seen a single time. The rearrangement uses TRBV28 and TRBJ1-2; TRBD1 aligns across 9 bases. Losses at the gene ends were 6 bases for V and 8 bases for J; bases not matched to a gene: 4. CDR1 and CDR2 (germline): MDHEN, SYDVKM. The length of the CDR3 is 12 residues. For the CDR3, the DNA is TGTGCCAGCAGAACAGGGGGCGAAGGCTACACCTTC. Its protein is CASRTGGEGYTF.

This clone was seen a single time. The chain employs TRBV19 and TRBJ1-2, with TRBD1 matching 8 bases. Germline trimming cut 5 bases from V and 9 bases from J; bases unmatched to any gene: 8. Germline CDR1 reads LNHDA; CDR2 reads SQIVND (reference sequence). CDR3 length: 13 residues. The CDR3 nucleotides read TGTGCCAGTAGTCAAGGACAGGGCCTGAGCTACACCTTC. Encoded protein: CASSQGQGLSYTF.

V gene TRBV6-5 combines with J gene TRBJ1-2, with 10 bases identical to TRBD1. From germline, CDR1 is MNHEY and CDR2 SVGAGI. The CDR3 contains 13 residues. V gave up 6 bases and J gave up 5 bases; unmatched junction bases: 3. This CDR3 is CASSRDRGYGYTF. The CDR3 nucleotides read TGTGCCAGCAGCCGGGACAGGGGATATGGCTACACCTTC.

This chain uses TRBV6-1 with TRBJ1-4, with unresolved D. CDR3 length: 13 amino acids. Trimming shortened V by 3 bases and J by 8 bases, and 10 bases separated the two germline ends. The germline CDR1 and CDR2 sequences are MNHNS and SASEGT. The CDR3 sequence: CASSDPAVEKLFF. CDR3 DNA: TGTGCCAGCAGTGACCCGGCGGTGGAAAAACTGTTTTTT.

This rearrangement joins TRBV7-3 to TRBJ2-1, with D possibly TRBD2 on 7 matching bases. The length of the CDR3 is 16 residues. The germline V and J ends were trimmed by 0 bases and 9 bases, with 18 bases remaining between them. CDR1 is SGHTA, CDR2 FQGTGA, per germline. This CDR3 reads CASSLTPGGVSIEQFF. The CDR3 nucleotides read TGTGCCAGCAGCTTAACCCCGGGGGGCGTTTCCATTGAGCAGTTCTTC.

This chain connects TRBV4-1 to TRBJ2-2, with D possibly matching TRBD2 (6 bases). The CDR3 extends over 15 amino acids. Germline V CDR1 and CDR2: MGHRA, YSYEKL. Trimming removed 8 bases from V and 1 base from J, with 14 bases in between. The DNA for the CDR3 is TGCGCCAGCGGTGGAATAGCGGAGAACACCGGGGAGCTGTTTTTT. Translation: CASGGIAENTGELFF.

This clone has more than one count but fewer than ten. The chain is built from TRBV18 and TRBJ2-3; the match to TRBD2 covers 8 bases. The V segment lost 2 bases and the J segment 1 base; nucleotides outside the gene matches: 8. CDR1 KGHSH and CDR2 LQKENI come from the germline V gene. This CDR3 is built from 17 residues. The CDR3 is CASSPAGGSAGTDTQYF. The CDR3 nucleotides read TGTGCCAGCTCACCAGCGGGAGGCTCGGCGGGCACAGATACGCAGTATTTT.

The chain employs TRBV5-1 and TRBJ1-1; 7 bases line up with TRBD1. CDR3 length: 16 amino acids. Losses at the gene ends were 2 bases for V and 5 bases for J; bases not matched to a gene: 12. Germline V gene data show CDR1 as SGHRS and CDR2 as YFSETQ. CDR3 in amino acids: CASSFEGQLTWTEAFF. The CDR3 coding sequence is TGCGCCAGCAGCTTCGAGGGACAGCTCACATGGACTGAAGCTTTCTTT. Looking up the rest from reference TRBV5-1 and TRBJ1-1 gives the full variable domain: KAGVTQTPRYLIKTRGQQVTLSCSPISGHRSVSWYQQTPGQGLQFLFEYFSETQRNKGNFPGRFSGRQFSNSRSEMNVSTLELGDSALYLCASSFEGQLTWTEAFFGQGTRLTVV.

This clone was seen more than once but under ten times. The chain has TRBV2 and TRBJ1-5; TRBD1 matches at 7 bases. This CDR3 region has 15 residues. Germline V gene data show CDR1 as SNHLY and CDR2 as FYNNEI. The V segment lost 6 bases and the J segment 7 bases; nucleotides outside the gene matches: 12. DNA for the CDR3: TGTGCCAGCAGGAGGGGGCCAAGTTCTGGGCAGCCCCAGCATTTT. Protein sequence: CASRRGPSSGQPQHF.

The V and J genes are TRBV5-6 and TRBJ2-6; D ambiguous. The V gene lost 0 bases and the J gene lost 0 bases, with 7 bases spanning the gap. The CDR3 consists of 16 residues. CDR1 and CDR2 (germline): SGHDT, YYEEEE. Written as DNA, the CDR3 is TGTGCCAGCAGCTTGGGGCGGATCTCTGGGGCCAACGTCCTGACTTTC. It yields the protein CASSLGRISGANVLTF. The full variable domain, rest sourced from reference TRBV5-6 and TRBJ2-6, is DAGVTQSPTHLIKTRGQQVTLRCSPKSGHDTVSWYQQALGQGPQFIFQYYEEEERQRGNFPDRFSGHQFPNYSSELNVNALLLGDSALYLCASSLGRISGANVLTFGAGSRLTVL.

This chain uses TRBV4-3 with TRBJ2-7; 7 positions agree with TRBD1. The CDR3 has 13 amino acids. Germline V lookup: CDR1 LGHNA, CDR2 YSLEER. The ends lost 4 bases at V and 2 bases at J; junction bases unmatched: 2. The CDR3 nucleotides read TGCGCCAGCAGCCTGGGACAGACCTACGAGCAGTACTTC. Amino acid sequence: CASSLGQTYEQYF.

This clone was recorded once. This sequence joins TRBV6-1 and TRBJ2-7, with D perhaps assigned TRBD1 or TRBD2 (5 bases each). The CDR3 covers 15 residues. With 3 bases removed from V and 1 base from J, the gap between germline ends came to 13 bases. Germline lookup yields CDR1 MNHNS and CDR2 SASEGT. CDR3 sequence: CASSDAGTASYEQYF. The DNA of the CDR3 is TGTGCCAGCAGTGACGCCGGGACGGCTTCCTACGAGCAGTACTTC.

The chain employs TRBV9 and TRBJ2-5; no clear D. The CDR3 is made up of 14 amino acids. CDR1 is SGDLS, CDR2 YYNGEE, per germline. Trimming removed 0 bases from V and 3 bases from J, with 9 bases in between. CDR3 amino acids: CASSVDPVKETQYF. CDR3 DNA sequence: TGTGCCAGCAGCGTAGATCCGGTTAAAGAGACCCAGTACTTC.

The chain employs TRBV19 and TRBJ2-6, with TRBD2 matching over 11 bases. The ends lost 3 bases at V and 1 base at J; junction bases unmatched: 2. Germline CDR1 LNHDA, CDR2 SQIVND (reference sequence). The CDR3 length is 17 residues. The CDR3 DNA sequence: TGTGCCAGTAGTATTAGCGGGGGGGCATCTGGGGCCAACGTCCTGACTTTC. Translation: CASSISGGASGANVLTF.

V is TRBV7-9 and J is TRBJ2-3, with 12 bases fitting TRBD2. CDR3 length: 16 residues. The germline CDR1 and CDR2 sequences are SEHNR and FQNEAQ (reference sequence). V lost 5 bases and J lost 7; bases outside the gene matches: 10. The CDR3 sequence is CASSPRTSGNIYTQYF. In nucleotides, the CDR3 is TGTGCCAGCAGCCCAAGGACTAGCGGGAATATATATACGCAGTATTTT.